A selection of T cell receptor beta chains follows, all from one sample in a study of T-cell reconstitution after alpha-beta-depleted transplantation in children. One entry per CDR3 protein results from TCRdb running MiXCR on the PCR reads. Seen here are roughly 300,000 distinct CDR3 sequences, roughly 9.5% observed once, and the top ten hold 10%. The specimen comprised PBMCs from the stem cell graft donor, sampled from the stem cell graft. The receptor set was obtained from a human donor who donated a stem cell graft to a child with SCID. CDR3s include the opening cysteine and the closing phenylalanine or tryptophan. A D gene is named only where the DNA matches it firmly. Part of the rows lack a size; the others show once, few, many or a class for expanded clones.

j_gene,d_gene,abundance,v_gene,CDR3aa,CDR3nt
TRBJ2-7,NA,few,TRBV5-6,CASSLPGGRNEQYF,TGTGCCAGCAGCTTGCCCGGGGGTCGGAACGAGCAGTACTTC
TRBJ2-7,TRBD2,many,TRBV18,CASSPPSSGDYEQYF,TGTGCCAGCTCACCACCGAGCAGCGGGGACTACGAGCAGTACTTC
TRBJ2-2,NA,few,TRBV5-1,CASSLRDTNTGELFF,TGCGCCAGCAGCCTAAGGGACACCAACACCGGGGAGCTGTTTTTT
TRBJ2-5,NA,NA,TRBV4-1,CASSQIGIQTQYF,TGCGCCAGCAGCCAAATCGGCATCCAGACCCAGTACTTC
TRBJ2-6,NA,many,TRBV5-6,CASSLKGLPGANVLTF,TGTGCCAGCAGCTTGAAGGGGTTGCCTGGGGCCAACGTCCTGACTTTC
TRBJ1-2,NA,NA,TRBV2,CASSLGPLGGMVDYGYTF,TGTGCCAGCAGTCTCGGTCCCTTGGGGGGCATGGTAGACTATGGCTACACCTTC
TRBJ2-3,TRBD2,many,TRBV7-3,CASSFSGRGDTQYF,TGTGCCAGCAGCTTTAGCGGGCGTGGGGATACGCAGTATTTT
TRBJ2-7,NA,NA,TRBV20-1,CSARDRTGREQYF,TGCAGTGCTAGAGACAGGACCGGACGCGAGCAGTACTTC
TRBJ2-3,TRBD2,few,TRBV20-1,CSADGTSGAPTDTQYF,TGCAGTGCCGACGGGACTAGCGGGGCGCCCACAGATACGCAGTATTTT
TRBJ1-2,NA,few,TRBV20-1,CSAHSQGEYGYTF,TGCAGTGCACATTCTCAGGGAGAGTATGGCTACACCTTC
TRBJ1-4,TRBD1,NA,TRBV7-9,CASSFEGATEKLFF,TGTGCCAGCAGCTTCGAGGGGGCGACAGAAAAACTGTTTTTT
TRBJ2-1,NA,NA,TRBV29-1,CSVAGLALESSYNEQFF,TGCAGCGTTGCTGGGCTAGCTTTAGAAAGCTCCTACAATGAGCAGTTCTTC
TRBJ1-1,NA,NA,TRBV3-1,CASSQQDGAGHTEAFF,TGTGCCAGCAGCCAACAAGATGGGGCCGGTCACACTGAAGCTTTCTTT
TRBJ1-2,NA,many,TRBV29-1,CSVRDIYGYTF,TGCAGCGTTAGGGACATCTATGGCTACACCTTC
TRBJ2-4,NA,NA,TRBV11-2,CASSLGSFWGWENIQYF,TGTGCCAGCAGCTTAGGCTCCTTTTGGGGGTGGGAAAACATTCAGTACTTC
TRBJ1-1,NA,NA,TRBV7-8,CASSPLLRNTEAFF,TGTGCCAGCAGCCCCCTCCTTCGGAACACTGAAGCTTTCTTT
TRBJ2-2,NA,NA,TRBV7-2,CASSLLTNTGELFF,TGTGCCAGCAGCTTGCTCACGAACACCGGGGAGCTGTTTTTT
TRBJ1-1,NA,NA,TRBV2,CASRPEAFF,TGTGCCAGCAGGCCTGAAGCTTTCTTT
TRBJ1-1,TRBD1,few,TRBV12-3/TRBV12-4,CASSQGVQAFF,TGTGCCAGCAGCCAGGGGGTTCAAGCTTTCTTT
TRBJ2-3,NA,NA,TRBV7-9,CASSHRAEDLTDTQYF,TGTGCCAGCAGCCATCGGGCAGAGGACCTCACAGATACGCAGTATTTT
TRBJ2-3,TRBD2,many,TRBV3-1,CASSQLVLRGGTDTQYF,TGTGCCAGCAGCCAGTTGGTGTTGCGGGGGGGCACAGATACGCAGTATTTT
TRBJ2-2,NA,few,TRBV10-3,CAISDRVIGELFF,TGTGCCATCAGTGACAGGGTTATCGGGGAGCTGTTTTTT
TRBJ2-5,NA,NA,TRBV29-1,CSVDEGWGVETQYF,TGCAGCGTTGATGAAGGGTGGGGCGTGGAGACCCAGTACTTC
TRBJ2-2,TRBD2,few,TRBV12-3/TRBV12-4,CASSLEGRVIGELFF,TGTGCCAGCAGTTTAGAAGGGAGGGTTATCGGGGAGCTGTTTTTT
TRBJ2-7,TRBD2,many,TRBV12-3/TRBV12-4,CASSLASGGYEQYF,TGTGCCAGCAGTTTAGCTAGCGGGGGATACGAGCAGTACTTC
TRBJ2-1,TRBD2,many,TRBV12-3/TRBV12-4,CASSFAGLAGRNEQFF,TGTGCCAGCAGTTTCGCAGGACTAGCGGGGAGGAATGAGCAGTTCTTC
TRBJ2-7,NA,NA,TRBV12-3/TRBV12-4,CASIPHRGSYEQYF,TGTGCCAGCATCCCGCACCGAGGCTCCTACGAGCAGTACTTC
TRBJ2-5,NA,many,TRBV20-1,CSASDGQETQYF,TGCAGTGCCTCAGACGGGCAAGAGACCCAGTACTTC
TRBJ2-7,TRBD1,NA,TRBV7-9,CASSLATTGGTYEQYF,TGTGCCAGCAGCTTAGCGACGACAGGGGGAACCTACGAGCAGTACTTC
TRBJ2-1,NA,few,TRBV14,CASSQFPGDAYNEQFF,TGTGCCAGCAGCCAATTCCCGGGGGATGCCTACAATGAGCAGTTCTTC
TRBJ1-4,NA,NA,TRBV5-1,CASSLGRISEKLFF,TGCGCCAGCAGCTTGGGCAGGATCTCGGAAAAACTGTTTTTT
TRBJ2-4,TRBD2,few,TRBV20-1,CSARSPGLARGDIQYF,TGCAGTGCTAGATCCCCTGGACTAGCCAGGGGTGACATTCAGTACTTC
TRBJ2-7,NA,NA,TRBV29-1,CSVENGGGEQYF,TGCAGCGTTGAAAATGGTGGAGGCGAGCAGTACTTC
TRBJ2-2,TRBD1,few,TRBV9,CASSVENRGLFTGELFF,TGTGCCAGCAGCGTAGAGAACAGGGGCCTCTTCACCGGGGAGCTGTTTTTT
TRBJ2-1,TRBD1,NA,TRBV12-3/TRBV12-4,CASRASGTGPYNEQFF,TGTGCCAGCAGAGCGTCCGGGACAGGACCCTACAATGAGCAGTTCTTC
TRBJ2-3,TRBD2,NA,TRBV15,CATSRVAGGKTDTQYF,TGTGCCACCAGCAGAGTAGCGGGGGGTAAAACAGATACGCAGTATTTT
TRBJ2-7,NA,few,TRBV6-6,CASSLDTFYEQYF,TGTGCCAGCAGCCTCGACACTTTCTACGAGCAGTACTTC
TRBJ2-7,NA,NA,TRBV6-1,CASYGQGIYEQYF,TGTGCCAGCTACGGTCAGGGGATATACGAGCAGTACTTC
TRBJ2-7,TRBD1,many,TRBV19,CASGDTGVHEQYF,TGTGCCAGTGGGGATACAGGGGTCCACGAGCAGTACTTC
TRBJ1-1,NA,few,TRBV6-6,CASTSEFEAFF,TGTGCCAGCACTTCGGAATTTGAAGCTTTCTTT
TRBJ1-1,NA,few,TRBV5-1,CASSLTGGVTEAFF,TGCGCCAGCAGCTTGACCGGGGGGGTTACTGAAGCTTTCTTT
TRBJ1-2,NA,many,TRBV10-3,CAISVKNTVGGYTF,TGTGCCATCAGTGTAAAGAATACCGTTGGTGGCTACACCTTC
TRBJ2-3,TRBD2,NA,TRBV20-1,CSAPYGGVRTDTQYF,TGCAGTGCCCCGTACGGGGGGGTACGAACAGATACGCAGTATTTT
TRBJ2-1,NA,few,TRBV4-2,CASSQDRSYNEQFF,TGTGCCAGCAGCCAAGATCGGTCCTACAATGAGCAGTTCTTC
TRBJ2-7,TRBD1,few,TRBV5-1,CASSSAGTGTYEQYF,TGCGCCAGCAGCTCTGCAGGGACAGGGACCTACGAGCAGTACTTC
TRBJ1-1,NA,NA,TRBV20-1,CSASIRENTEAFF,TGCAGTGCTAGTATCAGGGAGAACACTGAAGCTTTCTTT
TRBJ2-7,TRBD1,NA,TRBV7-7,CASSLDTGDHYEQYF,TGTGCCAGCAGCTTGGATACAGGGGACCACTACGAGCAGTACTTC
TRBJ2-3,TRBD2,once,TRBV20-1,CSARPLSGGPTDTQYF,TGCAGTGCTAGACCCTTAAGCGGGGGCCCCACAGATACGCAGTATTTT
TRBJ2-1,NA,many,TRBV3-1,CASSYQGSYNEQFF,TGTGCCAGCAGCTATCAAGGGTCGTACAATGAGCAGTTCTTC
TRBJ2-5,NA,NA,TRBV5-4,CASSRVGGPQETQYF,TGTGCCAGCAGCCGAGTGGGGGGCCCCCAAGAGACCCAGTACTTC
TRBJ1-2,NA,few,TRBV12-3/TRBV12-4,CASSLGGGRGYTF,TGTGCCAGCAGTTTAGGTGGGGGGCGCGGCTACACCTTC
TRBJ2-3,TRBD2,NA,TRBV5-1,CASREGGTTRTDTQYF,TGCGCCAGCAGGGAGGGAGGGACTACCCGCACAGATACGCAGTATTTT
TRBJ2-1,NA,NA,TRBV20-1,CSAPLWERPNNEQFF,TGCAGTGCCCCCCTCTGGGAGCGCCCCAACAATGAGCAGTTCTTC